Below are 12 T cell receptor beta chains sequenced from a single sample in a study of T cell responses to AZD1222 COVID-19 vaccine. Sequencing used immunoSEQ multiplex PCR; TCRdb keeps in-frame clones, though not all of them. The repertoire holds approximately 140,000 clones, roughly 94% seen once, with 1.3% in the top ten. The sequencing used peripheral blood, collected on day 0 of AZD1222 vaccination. Receptors were obtained from an adult in good health.

CDR3 sequence: CASSRRPPSEQYV. CDR3 sequence (DNA): TGTGCCAGCAGCCGAAGACCTCCGTCGGAGCAGTACGTC. The genes are TRBV11-2 and TRBJ2-7; D remains unclear. This CDR3 has 13 amino acids. Trimming stripped 5 bases from V and 7 bases from J, with 15 bases between. CDR1 SGHAT and CDR2 FQNNGV come from the germline V gene.

This chain joins TRBV5-1 and TRBJ2-1, with 7 bases fitting TRBD1. With V trimmed by 0 bases and J by 8 bases, 8 bases remained unmatched. Germline CDR1 SGHRS, CDR2 YFSETQ. The CDR3 loop spans 15 amino acids. The CDR3 region is CASSLAGKGADEQFF. In DNA, the CDR3 is TGCGCCAGCAGCTTGGCCGGAAAGGGGGCCGATGAGCAGTTCTTC.

This clone was recorded once. This chain connects TRBV18 to TRBJ1-1; D not resolved. The ends were cut back, 4 bases at V and 5 bases at J, with 14 bases in the middle. Per the germline V gene, CDR1 is KGHSH and CDR2 is LQKENI. This CDR3 is 14 amino acids long. CDR3 sequence reads: CASSRVEARTEAFF. The CDR3, as DNA: TGTGCCAGCTCACGGGTCGAGGCTCGGACTGAAGCTTTCTTT.

CDR3 in DNA: TGTGCCACCAGTGATTCCCGAGCGGGGGACACAGATACGCAGTATTTT. This gives the protein CATSDSRAGDTDTQYF. V usage is TRBV24-1 and J usage is TRBJ2-3; 8 bases are a match to TRBD2. The V segment lost 2 bases and the J segment 2 bases; nucleotides outside the gene matches: 5. CDR1 and CDR2 from the germline V gene are KGHDR and SFDVKD. This CDR3 comprises 16 residues.

J is TRBJ2-7 and V is TRBV21-1; no check of the table's D call, TRBD1, against the DNA was made. TRBV21-1 counts as a pseudogene. The CDR3 has 18 residues. CDR3 region: CASRDPTNTPRFPYEQYV. DNA of the CDR3: TGTGCCAGCAGGGATCCTACGAACACCCCCAGGTTTCCCTACGAGCAGTACGTC.

This chain uses TRBV7-9 with TRBJ1-5, with 7 bases identical to TRBD1. The ends lost 11 bases at V and 1 base at J; junction bases unmatched: 17. The CDR3 loop spans 17 amino acids. Germline CDR1 SEHNR, CDR2 FQNEAQ (reference sequence). CDR3 sequence reads: CAGTKTGKVKSNQPQHF. The CDR3 coding sequence is TGTGCCGGAACTAAGACAGGGAAAGTGAAGAGCAATCAGCCCCAGCATTTT.

J is TRBJ1-1 and V is TRBV19; TRBD1 aligns across 9 bases. In germline, CDR1 is LNHDA, CDR2 SQIVND (reference sequence). CDR3 length: 16 residues. After removal of 1 base from V and 3 bases from J, the junction contained 6 bases not matched to a gene. The CDR3 region is CASSIAGQGMYTEAFF. Here the CDR3 DNA reads TGTGCCAGTAGTATAGCGGGACAGGGAATGTACACTGAAGCTTTCTTT.

This clone was recorded only once. For the CDR3, the DNA is TGTGCCAGCAGCTTCCGACGGGGGAATGACCATGGCTACACCTTC. Translating it yields CASSFRRGNDHGYTF. V is TRBV11-2 and J is TRBJ1-2; possible D gene TRBD1, 5 bases. The CDR3 loop spans 15 amino acids. Germline CDR1 is SGHAT and CDR2 is FQNNGV. The V and J ends lost 3 bases and 6 bases respectively, with 17 bases between them.

The chain carries TRBV3-1 (or the pseudogene TRBV3-2) and TRBJ2-3; TRBD2 matches 9 bases. With 4 bases clipped from V and 5 bases from J, the junction kept 7 bases outside the gene matches. The CDR3 sequence is 15 residues long. The germline V gene encodes CDR1 LGHDT and CDR2 YNNKEL (reference sequence). This CDR3 is CASSRLAGVGDTQYF. In DNA form, the CDR3 reads TGTGCCAGCAGCCGATTAGCGGGAGTGGGAGATACGCAGTATTTT.

The chain links TRBV18 to TRBJ1-3; D remains unclear. The CDR3 runs to 16 residues. The V end lost 2 bases, the J end lost 4 bases, and 15 bases lay between the germline ends. CDR1 KGHSH and CDR2 LQKENI come from the germline V gene. The CDR3 DNA follows: TGTGCCAGCTCACCAAGGACGGCGGGATCGGGAAACACCATATATTTT. As protein: CASSPRTAGSGNTIYF.

The J gene is TRBJ1-5, the V gene TRBV28, with D perhaps TRBD1 (5 bases). The V end was cut by 8 bases, the J end by 2 bases, with 10 bases between. The length of the CDR3 is 13 residues. CDR1 is MDHEN, CDR2 SYDVKM, per germline. CDR3 coding DNA: TGTGCCAGCTGGACGACAGGCAATCAGCCCCAGCATTTT. It yields the protein CASWTTGNQPQHF.

The rearrangement uses TRBV7-9 and TRBJ2-5, with 9 nucleotides matching TRBD2. The CDR3 runs to 14 residues. With V trimmed by 5 bases and J by 4 bases, 5 bases remained unmatched. From germline, CDR1 is SEHNR and CDR2 FQNEAQ (reference sequence). The CDR3 region has the DNA TGTGCCAGCAGCGTTTCTAGCGGGGTAGAGACCCAGTACTTC. This encodes CASSVSSGVETQYF.